One sample yielded the 28 T cell receptor beta chains listed below, sequenced in a study of blood T cell repertoires in COVID-19. Clones were sequenced by immunoSEQ multiplex PCR, and TCRdb holds only the in-frame ones, with some missing. This sample carries more than 95,000 clones, roughly four fifths of them seen once, and the ten largest clones take 2% to 3%. The sequencing sample was made of peripheral blood. The receptors were gathered from a man over 45 with acute or convalescent COVID-19.

The chain couples TRBV15 to TRBJ1-1; 7 positions match TRBD1. The CDR3 has 16 residues. Per germline, CDR1 LNHNV and CDR2 YYDKDF (reference sequence). J lost 0 bases, V lost 3 bases, and 7 bases had no gene match. The CDR3 DNA sequence: TGTGCCACCAGCAGTTACCCGACAGGGATGAACACTGAAGCTTTCTTT. It is translated as CATSSYPTGMNTEAFF.

The chain recombines TRBV5-1 with TRBJ1-1; D may be TRBD1 (5 bases). V gave up 0 bases and J gave up 3 bases, with 6 bases separating them. This CDR3 contains 13 residues. Germline V CDR1 and CDR2: SGHRS, YFSETQ. The CDR3 DNA follows: TGCGCCAGCAGCTTGGGACAGCACACTGAAGCTTTCTTT. Translation: CASSLGQHTEAFF.

The chain combines TRBV5-1 with TRBJ2-1; tentative D call: TRBD2 (6 bases). CDR1 and CDR2 from the germline V gene are SGHRS and YFSETQ. With 3 bases removed from V and 2 bases from J, the gap between germline ends came to 12 bases. The CDR3 extends over 15 amino acids. This chain's CDR3 is CASSSTGGTYNEQFF. The CDR3 DNA is TGCGCCAGCAGCTCCACCGGGGGTACCTACAATGAGCAGTTCTTC.

This chain uses TRBV19 with TRBJ2-7; 7 positions agree with TRBD2. CDR1 is LNHDA, CDR2 SQIVND, per germline (reference sequence). The V segment lost 0 bases and the J segment 0 bases; nucleotides outside the gene matches: 8. CDR3 length equals 17 residues. The CDR3 region is CASSIDLIAGLSYEQYF. CDR3 sequence (DNA): TGTGCCAGTAGTATAGATCTGATAGCGGGCCTCTCCTACGAGCAGTACTTC.

This chain uses TRBV7-9 with TRBJ2-1; D perhaps matches TRBD1 (5 bases). The CDR3 loop spans 15 amino acids. V was clipped by 0 bases and J by 2 bases, with 8 bases between them. Germline loops: CDR1 SEHNR, CDR2 FQNEAQ (reference sequence). The CDR3 nucleotides are TGTGCCAGCAGCTTAGCCCAGGGCACCTACAATGAGCAGTTCTTC. Its protein is CASSLAQGTYNEQFF.

The chain employs TRBV28 and TRBJ2-1, with D unresolved. V was trimmed by 6 bases and J by 9 bases, leaving 9 bases between them. The CDR3 is 11 residues long. Germline V gives CDR1 MDHEN, CDR2 SYDVKM. In DNA, the CDR3 is TGTGCCAGCAGCTGGTTCGGTGAGCAGTTCTTC. As protein: CASSWFGEQFF.

In this sample, this clone turned up a few times. In nucleotides, the CDR3 is TGTGCCAGCAGGGCCGAGGGAAATTCACCCCTCCACTTT. Encoded protein: CASRAEGNSPLHF. The chain combines TRBV2 with TRBJ1-6, with D hard to call. V lost 6 bases and J 7 bases, leaving 10 bases between the germline ends. This CDR3 contains 13 residues. Germline V CDR1 and CDR2: SNHLY, FYNNEI.

This clone turned up a few times. An end of the junction differs from the germline gene, which may be a read error. V and J are TRBV2 and TRBJ1-1; 12 nucleotides align to TRBD1. There are 12 residues in the CDR3. Germline loops: CDR1 SNHLY, CDR2 FYNNEI. The CDR3, as DNA: TGTGCCAGCAGTGAAAGGGGGGACAGGGGGCGCTTT. Translation gives CASSERGDRGRF.

This chain uses TRBV14 with TRBJ2-7; maybe TRBD2 (6 bases). Trimming removed 1 base from V and 0 bases from J, with 10 bases in between. CDR1 is SGHDN and CDR2 is FVKESK in the germline V gene. The CDR3 is 15 amino acids. In DNA form, the CDR3 reads TGTGCCAGCAGCCAAGGATCGGACTACTCCTACGAGCAGTACTTC. This codes for CASSQGSDYSYEQYF.

The chain employs TRBV19 and TRBJ2-1; 11 positions match TRBD2. The germline gives CDR1 LNHDA, CDR2 SQIVND (reference sequence). The CDR3 is 20 amino acids. V trimming: 6 bases; J trimming: 2 bases; junction bases outside the gene matches: 18. The CDR3 nucleotides are TGTGCCAGTAGATCGAGAAGGCTAGCGGGAGGCCCGGGAGCCTACAATGAGCAGTTCTTC. Its translation is CASRSRRLAGGPGAYNEQFF. The full variable domain, rest sourced from reference TRBV19 and TRBJ2-1, is DGGITQSPKYLFRKEGQNVTLSCEQNLNHDAMYWYRQDPGQGLRLIYYSQIVNDFQKGDIAEGYSVSREKKESFPLTVTSAQKNPTAFYLCASRSRRLAGGPGAYNEQFFGPGTRLTVL.

This clone was found once. The chain uses TRBV6-5 and TRBJ1-2; D may be TRBD1 (5 bases). CDR1 and CDR2 from the germline V gene are MNHEY and SVGAGI. There are 13 residues in the CDR3. V lost 6 bases to trimming and J lost 3 bases, with 11 bases between them. The CDR3 DNA is TGTGCCAGCAGGGCAGTAGGGGACTATGGCTACACCTTC. Translating gives CASRAVGDYGYTF.

J is TRBJ1-5 and V is TRBV28, with TRBD1 as a possible D gene (6 bases). The CDR3 contains 15 residues. The ends were cut back, 2 bases at V and 3 bases at J, with 11 bases in the middle. CDR1 and CDR2 from the germline V gene are MDHEN and SYDVKM. CDR3 sequence reads: CASSLEGGANQPQHF. The CDR3 coding sequence is TGTGCCAGCAGTTTAGAAGGGGGGGCCAATCAGCCCCAGCATTTT.

In regard to this clone: Other DNA sequences in this specimen translate into the identical CDR3. The rearrangement links TRBV10-2 to TRBJ1-5; perhaps TRBD1 as D (6 bases). Trimming left V 3 bases short and J 2 bases short, with 8 bases between. There are 14 residues in the CDR3. Germline-derived CDR1 and CDR2 are WSHSY and SAAADI. This CDR3 is CASSEGGGNQPQHF. The CDR3 DNA reads TGCGCCAGCAGTGAAGGGGGGGGCAATCAGCCCCAGCATTTT.

This sequence joins TRBV4-1 and TRBJ1-1; 9 nucleotides line up with TRBD1. The ends lost 2 bases at V and 6 bases at J; junction bases unmatched: 7. CDR3 size: 15 residues. The germline CDR1 and CDR2 sequences are MGHRA and YSYEKL. CDR3 protein: CASSQHTGGEAEAFF. In DNA, the CDR3 is TGCGCCAGCAGCCAACACACAGGGGGCGAAGCTGAAGCTTTCTTT.

This clone was found a few times. Within the sample, other DNA sequences also encode this same CDR3. V usage is TRBV3-1 (or the pseudogene TRBV3-2) and J usage is TRBJ2-7; D gene ambiguous. The CDR3 contains 13 residues. Germline CDR1 reads LGHDT; CDR2 reads YNNKEL (reference sequence). V was shortened by 0 bases and J by 6 bases, with 9 bases between the two germline ends. The CDR3 DNA is TGTGCCAGCAGCCAAGAAGGCGGCTCCGAGCAGTACTTC. It codes for CASSQEGGSEQYF.

V gene TRBV19 combines with J gene TRBJ2-7, with a tentative D call TRBD2 (6 bases). Germline V CDR1 and CDR2: LNHDA, SQIVND (reference sequence). V was pared by 6 bases and J by 3 bases, with 15 bases between. This CDR3 is built from 14 residues. The CDR3 coding sequence is TGTGCCAGTAGCACCGGGACTGGGAACTACGAGCAGTACTTC. It encodes CASSTGTGNYEQYF.

The chain recombines TRBV4-1 with TRBJ2-5; 7 bases map to TRBD1. V shed 1 base and J 5 bases; nucleotides not matched to a gene: 7. The CDR3 sequence is 15 residues long. Germline CDR1 MGHRA, CDR2 YSYEKL. The DNA of the CDR3 is TGCGCCAGCAGCCAAGGGGGACAGCCTTGGGAGACCCAGTACTTC. It is translated as CASSQGGQPWETQYF.

CDR3 in amino acids: CASSPGVGQPQHF. Here the CDR3 DNA reads TGTGCCAGCAGCCCAGGGGTAGGCCAGCCCCAGCATTTT. This rearrangement joins TRBV7-3 to TRBJ1-5, with a tentative D call TRBD1 (6 bases). Germline loops: CDR1 SGHTA, CDR2 FQGTGA. This CDR3 spans 13 amino acids. V dropped 5 bases and J dropped 7 bases, with 12 bases sitting between them. The full variable domain, its missing parts supplied by reference TRBV7-3 and TRBJ1-5, is GAGVSQTPSNKVTEKGKYVELRCDPISGHTALYWYRQSLGQGPEFLIYFQGTGAADDSGLPNDRFFAVRPEGSVSTLKIQRTERGDSAVYLCASSPGVGQPQHFGDGTRLSIL.

This sequence joins TRBV2 and TRBJ2-3; D may be TRBD2 (5 bases). Looked up from germline, CDR1 is SNHLY and CDR2 is FYNNEI. Trimming removed 5 bases at V and 0 bases at J, with 12 bases between. The CDR3 has 15 residues. The CDR3 DNA sequence: TGTGCCAGCAGTACAGACTATTCTAGCACAGATACGCAGTATTTT. It codes for CASSTDYSSTDTQYF.

This clone showed up just a few times. V usage is TRBV18 and J usage is TRBJ2-3; possible D gene TRBD2, 5 bases. The CDR3 spans 15 residues. From germline, CDR1 is KGHSH and CDR2 LQKENI. V was trimmed by 2 bases and J by 2 bases, leaving 11 bases between them. As DNA, the CDR3 is TGTGCCAGCTCACCAGACTACCTATCCACAGATACGCAGTATTTT. Translation: CASSPDYLSTDTQYF.

The chain joins TRBV4-1 to TRBJ2-2; 7 bases map to TRBD2. V was clipped by 0 bases and J by 8 bases; unmatched bases: 9. Looked up from germline, CDR1 is MGHRA and CDR2 is YSYEKL. The CDR3 runs 16 residues. The CDR3 DNA follows: TGCGCCAGCAGCCAAGATTTTGGGGGACTAAGGGGGGAGCTGTTTTTT. This gives the protein CASSQDFGGLRGELFF.

This clone was detected only a few times. The rearrangement links TRBV11-2 to TRBJ2-7; TRBD2 matches at 9 bases. The CDR3 has 15 residues. The junction had 2 bases not matched to a gene; V was cut back by 0 bases and J by 2 bases. In germline, CDR1 is SGHAT, CDR2 FQNNGV. CDR3 DNA sequence: TGTGCCAGCAGCTTAGATAGCGGGAGCCCCTACGAGCAGTACTTC. Translating gives CASSLDSGSPYEQYF. The whole variable domain, remainder taken from reference TRBV11-2 and TRBJ2-7, is EAGVAQSPRYKIIEKRQSVAFWCNPISGHATLYWYQQILGQGPKLLIQFQNNGVVDDSQLPKDRFSAERLKGVDSTLKIQPAKLEDSAVYLCASSLDSGSPYEQYFGPGTRLTVT.

About this clone: The junction departs from germline at one end; a sequencing error may be responsible. The chain carries TRBV5-1 and TRBJ1-3; 8 bases fit TRBD1. Germline V gives CDR1 SGHRS, CDR2 YFSETQ. There are 15 residues in the CDR3. The CDR3 spells CASRLDRVSGNTIYF. CDR3 DNA: TGCGCCAGCAGATTGGACAGGGTCTCTGGAAACACCATATATTTT.

The chain is built from TRBV6-5 and TRBJ1-2; D remains unclear. In germline, CDR1 is MNHEY, CDR2 SVGAGI. The CDR3 consists of 11 residues. The V end was cut by 7 bases, the J end by 7 bases, with 10 bases between. CDR3 DNA: TGTGCCAGCACCCCGGAGAGTGGCTACACCTTC. It yields the protein CASTPESGYTF.

The chain joins TRBV7-6 to TRBJ2-1, with no clear D. V lost 5 bases, J lost 6 bases, and 17 bases lay in between. Germline V lookup: CDR1 SGHVS, CDR2 FNYEAQ. The CDR3 is 15 residues long. This CDR3 reads CASSLDSDRSNEQFF. Written as DNA, the CDR3 is TGTGCCAGCAGCCTAGACTCCGATCGGAGCAATGAGCAGTTCTTC.

This sequence joins TRBV6-1 and TRBJ2-3; TRBD2 might be the D (7 bases). This CDR3 is 15 amino acids long. Looked up from germline, CDR1 is MNHNS and CDR2 is SASEGT. The V end was cut by 3 bases, the J end by 5 bases, with 15 bases between. CDR3 region: CASSDGGGRVDTQYF. CDR3 sequence (DNA): TGTGCCAGCAGTGATGGGGGGGGGCGCGTAGATACGCAGTATTTT.

The chain recombines TRBV6-6 with TRBJ1-2; a weak D match, TRBD1 (6 bases). The CDR3 spans 14 residues. CDR1 and CDR2 from the germline V gene are MNHNY and SVGAGI (reference sequence). V dropped 4 bases and J dropped 4 bases, with 13 bases sitting between them. CDR3 sequence: CASSFQTGSYGYTF. CDR3 coding DNA: TGTGCCAGCAGTTTTCAAACAGGGAGCTATGGCTACACCTTC.

This chain links TRBV5-6 with TRBJ2-7; 7 bases fit TRBD1. After removal of 3 bases from V and 5 bases from J, the junction contained 2 bases not matched to a gene. CDR1 and CDR2 (germline): SGHDT, YYEEEE. The CDR3 has 12 amino acids. DNA of the CDR3: TGTGCCAGCAGCTATACAGGGGACGAGCAGTACTTC. It specifies CASSYTGDEQYF.